Each of the 24 T cell receptor beta chains below was sequenced from the same sample in a study of blood T cells in healthy people across ages. Primed by a sample-barcoded 5' primer and a J-beta primer mix, a second PCR proceeded for about 6 to 12 cycles. TCRdb called the 5' RACE reads again in MiXCR, with one record for every CDR3 protein. This table has 380,000 or so distinct CDR3 sequences, 52% appearing once. Sequenced material: blood. These TCRs come from a man aged 60-69 years in good health.

The V gene is TRBV29-1, the J gene TRBJ2-3; possibly TRBD1 for D (6 bases). Germline CDR1 and CDR2: SQVTM and ANQGSEA. Trimming removed 4 bases at V and 4 bases at J, with 9 bases between. This CDR3 has 12 residues. CDR3 sequence: CSVGRGADTQYF. CDR3 in DNA: TGCAGCGTTGGCAGGGGTGCAGATACGCAGTATTTT.

V gene TRBV5-1 combines with J gene TRBJ2-7, with TRBD1 matching 12 bases. Losses at the gene ends were 4 bases for V and 7 bases for J; bases not matched to a gene: 12. In germline, CDR1 is SGHRS, CDR2 YFSETQ. The CDR3 sequence is 16 residues long. CDR3 in amino acids: CASSREGTGGSGEQYF. The CDR3 region has the DNA TGCGCCAGCAGCCGGGAGGGGACAGGGGGCTCGGGTGAGCAGTACTTC.

The chain is built from TRBV18 and TRBJ1-5, with a weak D call TRBD1 (6 bases). Germline V gene data show CDR1 as KGHSH and CDR2 as LQKENI. The length of the CDR3 is 15 residues. V was cut by 1 base and J by 5 bases, with 12 bases left in between. The CDR3 spells CASSPRERGYQPQHF. In nucleotides, the CDR3 is TGTGCCAGCTCACCACGCGAAAGGGGGTATCAGCCCCAGCATTTT.

This clonotype was counted between two and nine times. The V call is TRBV11-2, the J call TRBJ2-5; no definite D call. Trimming took off 5 bases at V and 2 bases at J, with 12 bases between the two ends. CDR3 size: 14 residues. Germline V gene lookup returns CDR1 SGHAT and CDR2 FQNNGV. CDR3 amino acids: CASSHVRRQETQYF. For the CDR3, the DNA is TGTGCCAGCAGCCACGTTCGGCGGCAAGAGACCCAGTACTTC. The complete variable domain, with remaining parts taken from reference TRBV11-2 and TRBJ2-5, reads EAGVAQSPRYKIIEKRQSVAFWCNPISGHATLYWYQQILGQGPKLLIQFQNNGVVDDSQLPKDRFSAERLKGVDSTLKIQPAKLEDSAVYLCASSHVRRQETQYFGPGTRLLVL.

The CDR3 region is CASSFWVNNEQFF. DNA for the CDR3: TGTGCCAGCAGCTTCTGGGTTAATAATGAGCAGTTCTTC. The rearrangement joins TRBV7-6 to TRBJ2-1; D is unclear. CDR3 length equals 13 residues. V was cut by 3 bases and J by 7 bases, with 10 bases left in between. The V gene's germline CDR1 is SGHVS and CDR2 FNYEAQ.

This clonotype was counted a few times. The chain recombines TRBV6-5 with TRBJ1-2; D is unclear. The CDR3 covers 11 residues. The germline gives CDR1 MNHEY, CDR2 SVGAGI. V dropped 7 bases and J dropped 6 bases, with 9 bases sitting between them. CDR3 region: CASTSRDGYTF. The CDR3 region has the DNA TGTGCCAGCACCTCAAGAGATGGCTACACCTTC.

The V call is TRBV10-3, the J call TRBJ2-7, with D perhaps TRBD1 or TRBD2 (5 bases each). The DNA end favors TRBJ2-4, so the J call may be wrong. CDR1 is ENHRY and CDR2 is SYGVKD in the germline V gene. The CDR3 sequence is 15 residues long. The CDR3 spells CAISGDSPRGNIQYF. CDR3 sequence (DNA): TGTGCCATCAGCGGTGACAGTCCCCGGGGAAACATTCAGTACTTC.

This clonotype was observed a handful of times. The chain links TRBV21-1 to TRBJ1-5; no DNA check was done on the table's D call, TRBD1. TRBV21-1 corresponds to a pseudogene. There are 19 residues in the CDR3. In nucleotides, the CDR3 is TGTGCCAGCAGCATATACAGGGTAACGTTAAAGTATAGCAATCAGCCCCAGCATTTT. It codes for CASSIYRVTLKYSNQPQHF.

The V call is TRBV20-1, the J call TRBJ2-1, with 7 bases matching TRBD2. Germline assignment: CDR1 DFQATT and CDR2 SNEGSKA (reference sequence). Unmatched junction bases numbered 10, after V lost 3 bases and J lost 2 bases. The CDR3 contains 16 residues. CDR3: CSARPRLAQTYNEQFF. The CDR3 DNA follows: TGCAGTGCTAGGCCGAGACTAGCCCAAACCTACAATGAGCAGTTCTTC.

This sequence joins TRBV6-6 and TRBJ1-4; D call uncertain. CDR1 is MNHNY, CDR2 SVGAGI, per germline (reference sequence). V dropped 6 bases and J dropped 3 bases, with 14 bases sitting between them. There are 15 residues in the CDR3. CDR3 DNA sequence: TGTGCCAGCAGCTCTAACCTGGGCGCTAATGAAAAACTGTTTTTT. It encodes CASSSNLGANEKLFF.

V and J are TRBV4-3 and TRBJ2-7, with 12 bases aligning to TRBD2. With the DNA end fitting TRBJ2-5 better, the J assignment may be wrong. The CDR3 is made up of 16 amino acids. CDR1 is LGHNA, CDR2 YSLEER, per germline. CDR3 nucleotide sequence: TGCGCCAGCAGCCAAGATACTAGCGGGAGGTGGGAGACCCAGTACTTC. It is translated as CASSQDTSGRWETQYF.

V and J are TRBV4-3 and TRBJ2-6, with TRBD1 identical over 9 bases. This CDR3 is 20 amino acids long. Germline lookup yields CDR1 LGHNA and CDR2 YSLEER. The V and J ends lost 0 bases and 3 bases, in that order; junction bases with no gene match: 12. For the CDR3, the DNA is TGCGCCAGCAGCCAAGATCTAGAGACAGGGGGGCTGGGTGGGGCCAACGTCCTGACTTTC. It codes for CASSQDLETGGLGGANVLTF.

The chain uses TRBV28 and TRBJ2-4, with a weak D call TRBD2 (6 bases). Germline V gene sequence: CDR1 MDHEN, CDR2 SYDVKM. V shed 2 bases and J shed 5 bases, with 10 bases lying between them. The CDR3 runs to 14 residues. CDR3 coding DNA: TGTGCCAGCAGTTTAGGCGGGACCCAAAACATTCAGTACTTC. Its protein product is CASSLGGTQNIQYF.

The DNA for the CDR3 is TGCAGCGTGGAGGCAGGGGGCGGTGGCTACACCTTC. It codes for CSVEAGGGGYTF. V usage is TRBV29-1 and J usage is TRBJ1-2; 8 bases agree with TRBD1. V gave up 6 bases and J gave up 7 bases; unmatched junction bases: 7. The CDR3 is 12 residues long. Germline CDR1 SQVTM, CDR2 ANQGSEA. The whole variable domain, remainder taken from reference TRBV29-1 and TRBJ1-2, is SAVISQKPSRDICQRGTSLTIQCQVDSQVTMMFWYRQQPGQSLTLIATANQGSEATYESGFVIDKFPISRPNLTFSTLTVSNMSPEDSSIYLCSVEAGGGGYTFGSGTRLTVV.

This clonotype was found many times. The chain recombines TRBV15 with TRBJ2-5; D unresolved. V was trimmed by 5 bases and J by 0 bases, leaving 13 bases between them. The CDR3 is made up of 15 amino acids. Germline CDR1 reads LNHNV; CDR2 reads YYDKDF (reference sequence). CDR3 bases: TGTGCCACCAGCTACTCCGCCAGGAACCAAGAGACCCAGTACTTC. Translation gives CATSYSARNQETQYF.

The chain couples TRBV30 to TRBJ2-1; D is uncertain. The better agreement between TRBJ2-7 and the DNA end casts doubt on the J call. The CDR3 is 13 amino acids. Germline V gene data show CDR1 as GTSNPN and CDR2 as SVGIG (reference sequence). As DNA, the CDR3 is TGTGCCTCTACTGCGGTATCCTACAATGAGCAGTACTTC. It codes for CASTAVSYNEQYF.

A remark on this clonotype: One junction end does not reproduce the germline sequence, and a read error may be involved. The rearrangement links TRBV7-7 to TRBJ2-3; D uncertain. The CDR3 has 13 amino acids. Germline V gene data show CDR1 as SSHAT and CDR2 as FNYEAQ (reference sequence). This CDR3 is CASSLGPLDTQYF. DNA for the CDR3: TGTGCTAGCAGCCTTGGCCCTTTAGATACGCAGTATTTT.

Concerning this clonotype: This may arise from a read error, as a much more abundant clone is one base away. The gene calls are TRBV7-2 and TRBJ1-2, with TRBD1 matching 9 bases. This CDR3 has 13 amino acids. Germline loops: CDR1 SGHTA, CDR2 FQGNSA. This CDR3 reads CAGSGTGPYGYTF. The CDR3, as DNA: TGTGCCGGCAGTGGGACAGGGCCCTATGGCTACACCTTC.

The chain joins TRBV25-1 to TRBJ1-2, with a possible D match to TRBD1 (5 bases). This CDR3 region has 12 residues. The germline gives CDR1 MGHDK, CDR2 SYGVNS. The V and J ends lost 8 bases and 4 bases respectively, with 11 bases between them. The CDR3 loop is CASVGGIYGYTF. CDR3 bases: TGTGCCAGCGTTGGGGGTATCTATGGCTACACCTTC.

V is TRBV6-1 and J is TRBJ1-1; the D is unclear. The ends were cut back, 6 bases at V and 5 bases at J, with 22 bases in the middle. Germline CDR1 MNHNS, CDR2 SASEGT. The length of the CDR3 is 16 residues. CDR3 in amino acids: CASSPSSGSKTTEAFF. The CDR3 DNA is TGTGCCAGCAGCCCCTCATCCGGGTCCAAAACGACTGAAGCTTTCTTT.

The chain carries TRBV15 and TRBJ2-6; weak D call: TRBD1 (6 bases). CDR1 and CDR2 (germline): LNHNV, YYDKDF (reference sequence). Trimming shortened V by 3 bases and J by 1 base, and 7 bases separated the two germline ends. The CDR3 has 15 residues. CDR3 in amino acids: CATSSTGSGANVLTF. The CDR3 bases are TGTGCCACCAGCAGTACAGGGTCTGGGGCCAACGTCCTGACTTTC.

The chain uses TRBV12-1 and TRBJ2-1; the table's TRBD1 call for D was not verified on the DNA. TRBV12-1 is flagged as a pseudogene. The CDR3 totals 17 residues. CDR3 sequence reads: CASSLLVGTSSYNEQFF. CDR3 DNA sequence: TGTGCCAGCAGTCTCCTGGTGGGGACAAGCTCCTACAATGAGCAGTTCTTC.

V and J are TRBV20-1 and TRBJ2-7; D call uncertain. The length of the CDR3 is 14 residues. Germline V gene sequence: CDR1 DFQATT, CDR2 SNEGSKA (reference sequence). Trimming removed 2 bases at V and 1 base at J, with 12 bases between. CDR3 bases: TGCAGTGCTAGAACCAGAGGACGTTCCTACGAGCAGTACTTC. Translation gives CSARTRGRSYEQYF.

The table lists this clonotype with many counts. The rearrangement joins TRBV6-1 to TRBJ2-3; TRBD2 aligns across 9 bases. V trimming: 1 base; J trimming: 5 bases; junction bases outside the gene matches: 4. Germline CDR1 reads MNHNS; CDR2 reads SASEGT. This CDR3 comprises 15 residues. CDR3 in DNA: TGTGCCAGCAGTGAAGTCGGCGGGAGGGGAGATACGCAGTATTTT. It encodes CASSEVGGRGDTQYF.